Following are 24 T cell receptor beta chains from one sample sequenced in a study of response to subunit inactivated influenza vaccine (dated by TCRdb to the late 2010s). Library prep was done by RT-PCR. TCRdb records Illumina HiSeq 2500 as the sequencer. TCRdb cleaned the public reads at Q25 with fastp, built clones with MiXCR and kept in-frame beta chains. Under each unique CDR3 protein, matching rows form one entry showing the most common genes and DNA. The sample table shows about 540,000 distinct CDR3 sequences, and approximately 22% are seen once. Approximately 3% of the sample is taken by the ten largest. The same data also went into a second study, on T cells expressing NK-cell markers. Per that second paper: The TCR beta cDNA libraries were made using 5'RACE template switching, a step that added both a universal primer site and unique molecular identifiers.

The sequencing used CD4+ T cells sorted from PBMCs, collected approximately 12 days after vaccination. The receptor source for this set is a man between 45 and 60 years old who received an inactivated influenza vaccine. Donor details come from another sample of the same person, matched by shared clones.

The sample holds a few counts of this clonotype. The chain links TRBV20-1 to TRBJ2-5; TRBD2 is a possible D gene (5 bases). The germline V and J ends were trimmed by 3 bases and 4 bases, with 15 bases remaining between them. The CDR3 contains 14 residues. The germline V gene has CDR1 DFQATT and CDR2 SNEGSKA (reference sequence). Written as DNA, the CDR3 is TGCAGTGCTAGGGTCGGACGGGGTAGAGAGACCCAGTACTTC. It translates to CSARVGRGRETQYF.

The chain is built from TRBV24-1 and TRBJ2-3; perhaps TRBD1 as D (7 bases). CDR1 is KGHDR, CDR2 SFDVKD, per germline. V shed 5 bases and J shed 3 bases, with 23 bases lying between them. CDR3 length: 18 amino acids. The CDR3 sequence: CATSAPRVGQGGTDTQYF. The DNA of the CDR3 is TGTGCCACCAGTGCCCCCCGAGTCGGGCAGGGGGGAACAGATACGCAGTATTTT.

The CDR3 nucleotides are TGTGCCAGCAGTCGAACTAGCTTTGAGACCCAGTACTTC. This codes for CASSRTSFETQYF. This chain connects TRBV6-6 to TRBJ2-5; a weak D match, TRBD2 (6 bases). The CDR3 is made up of 13 amino acids. The germline V gene has CDR1 MNHNY and CDR2 SVGAGI (reference sequence). Trimming cost V 5 bases and J 5 bases, with 12 bases left between them.

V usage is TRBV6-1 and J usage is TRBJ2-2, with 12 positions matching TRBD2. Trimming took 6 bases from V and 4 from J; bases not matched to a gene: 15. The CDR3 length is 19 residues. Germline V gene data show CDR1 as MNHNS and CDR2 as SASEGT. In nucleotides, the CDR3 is TGTGCCAGCAGCTTTGGAGGACTAGCGGGGAGTCTAGGCACCGGGGAGCTGTTTTTT. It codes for CASSFGGLAGSLGTGELFF.

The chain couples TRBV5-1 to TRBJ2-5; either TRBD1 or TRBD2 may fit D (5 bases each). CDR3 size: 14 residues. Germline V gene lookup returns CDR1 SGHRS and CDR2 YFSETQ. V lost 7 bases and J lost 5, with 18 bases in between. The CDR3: CASSGAETVETQYF. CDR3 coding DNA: TGCGCCAGCTCCGGGGCAGAGACGGTGGAGACCCAGTACTTC. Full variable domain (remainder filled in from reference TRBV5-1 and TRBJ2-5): KAGVTQTPRYLIKTRGQQVTLSCSPISGHRSVSWYQQTPGQGLQFLFEYFSETQRNKGNFPGRFSGRQFSNSRSEMNVSTLELGDSALYLCASSGAETVETQYFGPGTRLLVL.

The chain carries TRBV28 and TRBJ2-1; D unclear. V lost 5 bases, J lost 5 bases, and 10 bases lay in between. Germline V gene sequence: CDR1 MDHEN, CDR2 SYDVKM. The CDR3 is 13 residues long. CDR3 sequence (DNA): TGTGCCAGCAGTCAGTGGGATGACAATGAGCAGTTCTTC. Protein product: CASSQWDDNEQFF.

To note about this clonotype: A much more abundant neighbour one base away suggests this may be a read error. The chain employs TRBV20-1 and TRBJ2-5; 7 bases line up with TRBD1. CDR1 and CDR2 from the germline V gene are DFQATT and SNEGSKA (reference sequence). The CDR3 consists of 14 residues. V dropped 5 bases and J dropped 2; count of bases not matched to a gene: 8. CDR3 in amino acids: CSAPYRGEQETQYF. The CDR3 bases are TGCAGTGCTCCTTACAGGGGAGAACAAGAGACCCAGTACTTC.

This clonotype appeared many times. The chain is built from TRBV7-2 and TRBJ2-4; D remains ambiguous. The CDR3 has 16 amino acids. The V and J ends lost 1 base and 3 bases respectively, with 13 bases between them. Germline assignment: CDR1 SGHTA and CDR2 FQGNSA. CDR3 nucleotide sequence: TGTGCCAGCAGCTTAGGTTGGGGTCGAAGCAAAAACATTCAGTACTTC. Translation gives CASSLGWGRSKNIQYF.

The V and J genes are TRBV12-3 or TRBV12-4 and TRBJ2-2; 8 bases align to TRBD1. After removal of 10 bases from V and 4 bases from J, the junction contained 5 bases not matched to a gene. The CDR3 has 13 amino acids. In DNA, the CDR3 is TGTGCCACCTGGACAGGGTTCACCGGGGAGCTGTTTTTT. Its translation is CATWTGFTGELFF.

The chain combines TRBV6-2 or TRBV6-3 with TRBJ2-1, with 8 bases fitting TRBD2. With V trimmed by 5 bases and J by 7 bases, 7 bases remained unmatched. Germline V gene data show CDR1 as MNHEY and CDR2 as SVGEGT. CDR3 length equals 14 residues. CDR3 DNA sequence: TGTGCCAGCAGTCGGGGGGGCGTCTCAAATGAGCAGTTCTTC. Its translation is CASSRGGVSNEQFF.

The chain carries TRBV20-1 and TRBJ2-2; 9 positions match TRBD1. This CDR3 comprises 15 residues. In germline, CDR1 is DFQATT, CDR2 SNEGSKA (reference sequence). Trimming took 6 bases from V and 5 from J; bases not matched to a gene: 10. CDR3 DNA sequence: TGCAGTGCACCGGGACAGGGCGGGTATACCGGGGAGCTGTTTTTT. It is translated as CSAPGQGGYTGELFF.

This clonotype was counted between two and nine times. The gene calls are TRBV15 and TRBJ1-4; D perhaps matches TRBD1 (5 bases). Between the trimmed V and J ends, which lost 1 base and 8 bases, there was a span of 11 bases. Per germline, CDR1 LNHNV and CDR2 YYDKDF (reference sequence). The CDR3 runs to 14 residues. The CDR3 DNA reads TGTGCCACCAGCAGAGGCCAGGGCGGGGAAAAACTGTTTTTT. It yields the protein CATSRGQGGEKLFF.

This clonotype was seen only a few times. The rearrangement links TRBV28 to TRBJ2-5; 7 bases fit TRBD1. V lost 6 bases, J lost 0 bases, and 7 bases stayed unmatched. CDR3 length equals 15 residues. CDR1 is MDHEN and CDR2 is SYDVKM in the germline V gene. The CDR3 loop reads CASSSEGAYQETQYF. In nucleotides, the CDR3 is TGTGCCAGCAGCTCCGAGGGGGCGTACCAAGAGACCCAGTACTTC.

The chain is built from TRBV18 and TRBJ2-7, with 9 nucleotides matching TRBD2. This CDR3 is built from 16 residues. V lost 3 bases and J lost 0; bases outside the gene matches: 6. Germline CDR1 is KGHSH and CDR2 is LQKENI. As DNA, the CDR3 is TGTGCCAGCTCACCCACTAGCGGGCTAAGCTCCTACGAGCAGTACTTC. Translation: CASSPTSGLSSYEQYF.

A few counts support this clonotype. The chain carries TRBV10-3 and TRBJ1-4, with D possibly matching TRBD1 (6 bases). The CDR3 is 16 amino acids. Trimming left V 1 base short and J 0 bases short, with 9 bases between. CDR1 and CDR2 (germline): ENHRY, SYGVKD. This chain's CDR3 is CAISEYREATNEKLFF. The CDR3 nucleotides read TGTGCCATCAGTGAGTACAGGGAAGCAACTAATGAAAAACTGTTTTTT.

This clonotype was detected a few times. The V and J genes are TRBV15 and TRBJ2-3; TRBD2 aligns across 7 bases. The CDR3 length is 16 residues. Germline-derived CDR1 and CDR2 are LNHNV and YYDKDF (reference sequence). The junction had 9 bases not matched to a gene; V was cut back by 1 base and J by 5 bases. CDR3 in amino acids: CATSRGGSGVVDTQYF. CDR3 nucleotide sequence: TGTGCCACCAGCAGAGGGGGAAGCGGGGTGGTAGATACGCAGTATTTT.

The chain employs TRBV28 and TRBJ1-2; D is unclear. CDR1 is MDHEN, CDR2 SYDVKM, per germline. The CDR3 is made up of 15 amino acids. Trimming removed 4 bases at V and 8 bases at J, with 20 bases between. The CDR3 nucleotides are TGTGCCAGCAGTTCCGCCGAGAGCTACTTTAGGGGCTACACCTTC. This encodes CASSSAESYFRGYTF.

The CDR3 sequence is CASSIGRGQGLDEQYF. DNA of the CDR3: TGTGCCAGCAGTATAGGGCGGGGACAGGGATTGGACGAGCAGTACTTC. The V gene is TRBV7-2, the J gene TRBJ2-7, with 9 bases that match TRBD1. From germline, CDR1 is SGHTA and CDR2 FQGNSA. The CDR3 runs to 16 residues. The V and J ends lost 6 bases and 5 bases, in that order; junction bases with no gene match: 14. Full variable domain (missing parts from reference TRBV7-2 and TRBJ2-7): GAGVSQSPSNKVTEKGKDVELRCDPISGHTALYWYRQSLGQGLEFLIYFQGNSAPDKSGLPSDRFSAERTGGSVSTLTIQRTQQEDSAVYLCASSIGRGQGLDEQYFGPGTRLTVT.

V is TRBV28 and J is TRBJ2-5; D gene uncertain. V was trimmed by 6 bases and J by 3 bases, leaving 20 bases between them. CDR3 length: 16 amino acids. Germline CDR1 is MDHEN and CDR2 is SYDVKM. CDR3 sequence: CASSPPEASSKETQYF. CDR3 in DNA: TGTGCCAGCAGCCCTCCAGAGGCATCGTCGAAAGAGACCCAGTACTTC.

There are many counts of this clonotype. The CDR3 spells CSVQTQSSYNEQFF. The DNA for the CDR3 is TGCAGCGTCCAAACCCAGAGCTCCTACAATGAGCAGTTCTTC. The chain employs TRBV29-1 and TRBJ2-1; unclear D gene. The V and J ends lost 6 bases and 0 bases respectively, with 12 bases between them. The V gene's germline CDR1 is SQVTM and CDR2 ANQGSEA. CDR3 length: 14 amino acids.

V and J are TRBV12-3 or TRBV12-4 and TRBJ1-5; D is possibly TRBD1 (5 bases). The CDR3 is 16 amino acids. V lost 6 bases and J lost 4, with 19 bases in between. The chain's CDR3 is CASSTARQGRNQPQHF. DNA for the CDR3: TGTGCCAGCAGCACCGCCCGGCAGGGCAGGAATCAGCCCCAGCATTTT.

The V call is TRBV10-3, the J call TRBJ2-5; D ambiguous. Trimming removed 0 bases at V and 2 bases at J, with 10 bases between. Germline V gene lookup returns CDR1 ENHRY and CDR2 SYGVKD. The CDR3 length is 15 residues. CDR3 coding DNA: TGTGCCATCAGTGAGTCGATTAGCAATCAAGAGACCCAGTACTTC. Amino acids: CAISESISNQETQYF.

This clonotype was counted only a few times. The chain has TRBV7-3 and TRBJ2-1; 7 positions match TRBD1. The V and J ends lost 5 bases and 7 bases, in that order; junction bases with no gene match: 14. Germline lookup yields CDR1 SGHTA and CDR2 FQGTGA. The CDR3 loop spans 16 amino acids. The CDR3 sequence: CASSPLPGQRGNEQFF. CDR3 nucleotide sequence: TGTGCCAGCAGCCCCCTTCCGGGACAGCGTGGGAATGAGCAGTTCTTC.

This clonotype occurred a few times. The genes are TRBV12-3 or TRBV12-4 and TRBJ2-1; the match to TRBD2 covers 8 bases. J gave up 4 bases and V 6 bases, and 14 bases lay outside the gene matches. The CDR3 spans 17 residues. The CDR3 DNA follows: TGTGCCAGCAGCCCTCCCCGTGGGGCTAGCGGGTACAATGAGCAGTTCTTC. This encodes CASSPPRGASGYNEQFF.